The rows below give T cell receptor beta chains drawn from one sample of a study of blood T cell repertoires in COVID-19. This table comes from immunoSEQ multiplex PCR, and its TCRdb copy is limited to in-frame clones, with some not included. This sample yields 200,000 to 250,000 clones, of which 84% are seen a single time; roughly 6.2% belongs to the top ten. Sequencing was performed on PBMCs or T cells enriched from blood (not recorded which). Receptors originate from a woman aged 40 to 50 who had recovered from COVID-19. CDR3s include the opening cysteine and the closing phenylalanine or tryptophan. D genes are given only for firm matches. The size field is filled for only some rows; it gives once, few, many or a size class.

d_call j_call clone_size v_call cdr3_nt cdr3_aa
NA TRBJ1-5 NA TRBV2 TGTGCCAGCAGTGAAGATGAGGGGTTGAGGGGGCAGCCCCAGCATTTT CASSEDEGLRGQPQHF
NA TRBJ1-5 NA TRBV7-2 TGTGCCAGCAGCTTTCTGGGGCGCAATCAGCCCCAGCATTTT CASSFLGRNQPQHF
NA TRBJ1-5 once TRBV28 TGTGCCAGCAGAAGAGATAGCAATCAGCCCCAGCATTTT CASRRDSNQPQHF
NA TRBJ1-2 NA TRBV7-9 TGTGCCAGCAGCTTAGGGGGCCTTGGCTACACCTTC CASSLGGLGYTF
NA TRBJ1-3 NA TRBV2 TGTGCCAGCATGAGCCGTAGCTCTGGAAACACCATATATTTT CASMSRSSGNTIYF
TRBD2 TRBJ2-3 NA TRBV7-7 TGTGCCAGCAGCCCGGGACTAGCGGGAGATCTAGATACGCAGTATTTT CASSPGLAGDLDTQYF
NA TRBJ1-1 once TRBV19 TGTGCCAGTATAAACAGGGTGGGCGCTGAAGCTTTCTTT CASINRVGAEAFF
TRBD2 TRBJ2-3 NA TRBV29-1 TGCAGCGTTAACGAGATGGGGCGGGAGAGCACAGATACGCAGTATTTT CSVNEMGRESTDTQYF
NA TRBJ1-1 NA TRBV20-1 TGCAGTGCAGAACAGTTGTTCGAAGCTTTCTTT CSAEQLFEAFF
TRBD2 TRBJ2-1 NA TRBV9 TGTGCCAGCAGCGCCGGGGTAGCGGGGAGCTTCCCCTACAATGAGCAGTTCTTC CASSAGVAGSFPYNEQFF
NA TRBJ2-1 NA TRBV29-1 TGCAGCGTTCGCGACAGAGCCTCCTACAATGAGCAGTTCTTC CSVRDRASYNEQFF
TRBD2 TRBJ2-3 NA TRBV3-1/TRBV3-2 TGTGCCAGCAGCCAAGTTGGCGCGGGAGACGCGACAGATACGCAGTATTTT CASSQVGAGDATDTQYF
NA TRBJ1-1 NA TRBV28 TGTGCCAGCAGTTCTATTAGGGGCCAGAATATTGACACTGAAGCTTTCTTT CASSSIRGQNIDTEAFF
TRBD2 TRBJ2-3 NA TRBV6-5 TGTGCCAGCCGAGCGGGGTCTGCGAGCACAGATACGCAGTATTTT CASRAGSASTDTQYF
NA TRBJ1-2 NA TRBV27 TGTGCCAGCAGTTTAGGACCCACAGGGAACTATGGCTACACCTTC CASSLGPTGNYGYTF
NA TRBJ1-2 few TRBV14 TGTGCCAGCAGCCAAGATCGGTCTATCTATGGCTACACCTTC CASSQDRSIYGYTF
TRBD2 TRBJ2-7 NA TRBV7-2 TGTGCCAGCAGCTTAGGTCGCGGGAGGGCCTACGAGCAGTACTTC CASSLGRGRAYEQYF
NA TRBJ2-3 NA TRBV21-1 TGTGCCAGCAGCTTGCACAGGGGCGGAACAGATACGCAGTATTTT CASSLHRGGTDTQYF
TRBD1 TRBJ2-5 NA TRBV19 TGTGCCAGTAGTCCGTGGACAGGGGTAGTGGGAATTAGCCAAGAGACCCAGTACTTC CASSPWTGVVGISQETQYF
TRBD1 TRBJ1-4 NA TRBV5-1 TGCGCCAGCAGCATAAACTCAGGGGGCGTTGCAACTAATGAAAAACTGTTTTTT CASSINSGGVATNEKLFF
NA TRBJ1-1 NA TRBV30 TGTGCCTGGAGTGAGAGTATGAACACTGAAGCTTTCTTT CAWSESMNTEAFF
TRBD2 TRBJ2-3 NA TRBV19 TGTGCCAGTAGTATTGGGGCTAGCGGGAGGAATACGCAGTATTTT CASSIGASGRNTQYF
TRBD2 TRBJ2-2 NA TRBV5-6 TGTGCCAGCAGCTTGAGCGGGAGGGACACCGGGGAGCTGTTTTTT CASSLSGRDTGELFF
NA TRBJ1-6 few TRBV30 TGTGCCTGGAGTGCTTTCAGGGTGTATAATTCACCCCTCCACTTT CAWSAFRVYNSPLHF
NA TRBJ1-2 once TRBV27 TGTGCCAGCAGTTTTCAGAAGGGACATGGTGGCTACACCTTC CASSFQKGHGGYTF
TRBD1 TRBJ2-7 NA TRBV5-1 TGCGCCAGCAGCCAGACCGGGACAGGGAGCGACGAGCAGTACTTC CASSQTGTGSDEQYF
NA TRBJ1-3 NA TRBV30 TGTGCCTGGAGTGTTCAGGGAAACACCATATATTTT CAWSVQGNTIYF
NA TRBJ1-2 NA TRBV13 TGTGCCAGCAGCCCGGGAGGAAATGGGGGCTACACCTTC CASSPGGNGGYTF
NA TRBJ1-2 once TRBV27 TGTGCCAGCAGTCCCGGGGTTAACTATGGCTACACCTTC CASSPGVNYGYTF
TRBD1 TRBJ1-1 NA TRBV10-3 TGTGCCATCAGGGCCCCCAATGCAGGGGGCTCTGAAGCTTTCTTT CAIRAPNAGGSEAFF
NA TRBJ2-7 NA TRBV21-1 TGTGCCAGCAGCAAAGTGGGACAAATAACCTACGAGCAGTACTTC CASSKVGQITYEQYF
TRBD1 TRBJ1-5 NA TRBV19 TGTGCCAGTAGTACCGACAGGGGTAGAAATCAGCCCCAGCATTTT CASSTDRGRNQPQHF
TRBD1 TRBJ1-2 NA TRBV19 TGTGCCAGTAGCTCTCCCCCGGAAAGGGGACAGGGTGGAAAAGGCTACACCTTC CASSSPPERGQGGKGYTF
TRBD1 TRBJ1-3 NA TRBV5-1 TGCGCCAGCAGCCTACAGGGGCCAAGCTCTGGAAACACCATATATTTT CASSLQGPSSGNTIYF
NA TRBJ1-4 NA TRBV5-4 TGTGCCAGCAGCTTTGGTGGCGGAACTAATGAAAAACTGTTTTTT CASSFGGGTNEKLFF
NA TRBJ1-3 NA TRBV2 TGTGCCAGCACCACAGGTGGGCGAAACACCATATATTTT CASTTGGRNTIYF
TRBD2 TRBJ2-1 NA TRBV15 TGTGCCACCAGCCAGGAGAGCGGGGTGAATGAGCAGTTCTTC CATSQESGVNEQFF
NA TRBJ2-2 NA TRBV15 TGTGCCACCAGCAGAGATAAGGGGGCGGGATGGACCGGGGAGCTGTTTTTT CATSRDKGAGWTGELFF
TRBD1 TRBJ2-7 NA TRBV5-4 TGTGCCAGCAGCCTACAGGGGGCTTCCTACGAGCAGTACTTC CASSLQGASYEQYF
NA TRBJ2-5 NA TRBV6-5 TGTGCCAGCAGCCGCTACAGGGAACACCAAGAGACCCAGTACTTC CASSRYREHQETQYF
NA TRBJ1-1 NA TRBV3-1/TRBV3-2 TGTGCCAGCAGCCAAGTAAGGCCGAGTGGGCTGACTGAAGCTTTCTTT CASSQVRPSGLTEAFF